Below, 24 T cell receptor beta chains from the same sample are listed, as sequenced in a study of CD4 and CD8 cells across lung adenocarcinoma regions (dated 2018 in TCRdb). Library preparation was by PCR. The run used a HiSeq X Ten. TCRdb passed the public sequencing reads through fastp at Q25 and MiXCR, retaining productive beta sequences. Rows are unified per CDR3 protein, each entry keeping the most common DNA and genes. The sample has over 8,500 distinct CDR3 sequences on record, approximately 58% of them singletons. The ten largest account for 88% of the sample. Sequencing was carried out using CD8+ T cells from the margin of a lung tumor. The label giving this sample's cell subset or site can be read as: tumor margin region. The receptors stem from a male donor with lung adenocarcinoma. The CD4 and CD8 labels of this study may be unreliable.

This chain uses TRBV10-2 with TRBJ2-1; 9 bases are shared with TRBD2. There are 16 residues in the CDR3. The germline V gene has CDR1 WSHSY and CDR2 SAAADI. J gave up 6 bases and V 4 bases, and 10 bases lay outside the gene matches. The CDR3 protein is CASSGPRLAGRNEQFF. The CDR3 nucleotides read TGCGCCAGCAGTGGACCCCGGCTAGCGGGACGCAATGAGCAGTTCTTC.

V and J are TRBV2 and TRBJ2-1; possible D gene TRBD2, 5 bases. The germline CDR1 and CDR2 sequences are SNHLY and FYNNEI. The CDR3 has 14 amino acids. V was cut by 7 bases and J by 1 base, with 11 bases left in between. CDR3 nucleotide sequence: TGTGCCAGCACGAGAGGGCCTTCCTACAATGAGCAGTTCTTC. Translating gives CASTRGPSYNEQFF.

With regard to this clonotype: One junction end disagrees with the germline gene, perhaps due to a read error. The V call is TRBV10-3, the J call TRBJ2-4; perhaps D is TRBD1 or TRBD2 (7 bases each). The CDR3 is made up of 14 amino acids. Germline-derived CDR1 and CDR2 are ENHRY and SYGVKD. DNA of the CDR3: TGTCGCGGCAGGGGGGCGGGAGCGAAAAACACGCAGTATTTC. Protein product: CRGRGAGAKNTQYF.

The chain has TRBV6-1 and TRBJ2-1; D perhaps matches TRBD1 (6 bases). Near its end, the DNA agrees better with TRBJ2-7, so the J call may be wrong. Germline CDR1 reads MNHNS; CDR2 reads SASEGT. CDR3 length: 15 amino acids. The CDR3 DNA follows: TGTGCCAGCAGCCAGGACAGAGTCCTTGCCTACGAGCAGTACTTC. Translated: CASSQDRVLAYEQYF.

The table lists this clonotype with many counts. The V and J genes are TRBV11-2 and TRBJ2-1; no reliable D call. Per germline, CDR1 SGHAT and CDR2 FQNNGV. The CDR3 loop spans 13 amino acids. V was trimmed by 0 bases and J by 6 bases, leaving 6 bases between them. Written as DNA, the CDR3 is TGTGCCAGCAGCTTAGATCATCTCAATGAGCAGTTCTTC. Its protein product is CASSLDHLNEQFF. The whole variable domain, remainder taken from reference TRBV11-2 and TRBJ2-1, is EAGVAQSPRYKIIEKRQSVAFWCNPISGHATLYWYQQILGQGPKLLIQFQNNGVVDDSQLPKDRFSAERLKGVDSTLKIQPAKLEDSAVYLCASSLDHLNEQFFGPGTRLTVL.

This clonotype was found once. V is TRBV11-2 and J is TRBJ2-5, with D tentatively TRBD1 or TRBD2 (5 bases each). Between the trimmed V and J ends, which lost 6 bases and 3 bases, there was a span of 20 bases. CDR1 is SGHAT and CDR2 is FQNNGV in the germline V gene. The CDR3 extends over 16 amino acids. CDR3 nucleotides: TGTGCCAGCAGTTTCCGGGACCAACCAGGTGAAGAGACCCAGTACTTC. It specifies CASSFRDQPGEETQYF.

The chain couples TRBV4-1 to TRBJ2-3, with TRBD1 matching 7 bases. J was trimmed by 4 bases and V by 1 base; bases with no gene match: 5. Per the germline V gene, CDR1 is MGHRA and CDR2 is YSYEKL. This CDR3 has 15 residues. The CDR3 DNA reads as TGCGCCAGCAGCCAAGCCGGACAGGTGGCAGATACGCAGTATTTT. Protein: CASSQAGQVADTQYF.

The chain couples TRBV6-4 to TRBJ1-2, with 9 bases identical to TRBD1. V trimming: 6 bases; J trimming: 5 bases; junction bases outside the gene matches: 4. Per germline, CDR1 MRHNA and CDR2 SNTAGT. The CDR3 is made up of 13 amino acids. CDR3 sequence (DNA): TGTGCCAGCAGCCAAGGACAGGGGTATGGCTACACCTTC. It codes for CASSQGQGYGYTF.

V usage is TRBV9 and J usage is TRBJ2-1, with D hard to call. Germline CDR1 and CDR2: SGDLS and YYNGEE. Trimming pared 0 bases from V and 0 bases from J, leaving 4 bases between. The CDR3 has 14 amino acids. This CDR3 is CASSVAGSYNEQFF. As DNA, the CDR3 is TGTGCCAGCAGCGTAGCGGGCTCCTACAATGAGCAGTTCTTC.

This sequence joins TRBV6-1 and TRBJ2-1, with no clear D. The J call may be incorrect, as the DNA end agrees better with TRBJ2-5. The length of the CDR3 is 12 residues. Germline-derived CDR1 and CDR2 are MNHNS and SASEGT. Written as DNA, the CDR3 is TGTGCCAGCAGCGCTTACCGTGAGACCCAGTACTTC. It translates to CASSAYRETQYF.

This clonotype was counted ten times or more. The CDR3 DNA reads TGTGCCAGCAGATTACAGGGGAACACTGAAGCTTTCTTT. Translation gives CASRLQGNTEAFF. The chain couples TRBV6-5 to TRBJ1-1, with D possibly being TRBD1 (6 bases). Germline-derived CDR1 and CDR2 are MNHEY and SVGAGI. The V end was cut by 6 bases, the J end by 1 base, with 9 bases between. The CDR3 has 13 amino acids.

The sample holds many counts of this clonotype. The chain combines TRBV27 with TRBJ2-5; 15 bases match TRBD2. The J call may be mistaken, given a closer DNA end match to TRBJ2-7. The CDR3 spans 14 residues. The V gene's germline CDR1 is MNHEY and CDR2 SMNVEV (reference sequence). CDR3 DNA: TGTGCCAGCAGGGGACTAGCGGGAGGTCTCGAGCAGTACTTC. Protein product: CASRGLAGGLEQYF.

CDR3 amino acids: CASSFSGRGNEQFF. The DNA for the CDR3 is TGTGCCAGCTCTTTTAGCGGGAGGGGCAATGAGCAGTTCTTC. V usage is TRBV6-1 and J usage is TRBJ2-1; TRBD2 matches 11 bases. From germline, CDR1 is MNHNS and CDR2 SASEGT. Trimming cost V 8 bases and J 6 bases; bases outside gene matches: 6. This CDR3 has 14 amino acids.

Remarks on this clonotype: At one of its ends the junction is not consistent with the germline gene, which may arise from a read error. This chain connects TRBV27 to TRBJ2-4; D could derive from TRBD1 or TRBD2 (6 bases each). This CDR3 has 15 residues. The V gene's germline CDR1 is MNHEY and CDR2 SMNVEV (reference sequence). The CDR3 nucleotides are TGTGCCGCGGGTCTGGGGGGCCGCGACCAAGACATCCAGTACTTC. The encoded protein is CAAGLGGRDQDIQYF.

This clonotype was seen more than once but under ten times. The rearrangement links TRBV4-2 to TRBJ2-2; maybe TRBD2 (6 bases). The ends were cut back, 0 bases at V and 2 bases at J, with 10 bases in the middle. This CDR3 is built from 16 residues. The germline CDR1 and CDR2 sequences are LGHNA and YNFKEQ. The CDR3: CASSQEGLPNTGELFF. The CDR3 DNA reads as TGTGCCAGCAGCCAAGAAGGACTACCAAACACCGGGGAGCTGTTTTTT.

CDR3 loop: CASSRPGWDEQFF. Written as DNA, the CDR3 is TGTGCCAGCAGTAGGCCCGGGTGGGATGAGCAGTTCTTC. The chain combines TRBV14 with TRBJ2-1; D is unclear. The germline V gene encodes CDR1 SGHDN and CDR2 FVKESK. The V end lost 6 bases, the J end lost 8 bases, and 14 bases lay between the germline ends. This CDR3 contains 13 residues. Using reference TRBV14 and TRBJ2-1 for the parts outside the CDR3, the full variable domain is EAGVTQFPSHSVIEKGQTVTLRCDPISGHDNLYWYRRVMGKEIKFLLHFVKESKQDESGMPNNRFLAERTGGTYSTLKVQPAELEDSGVYFCASSRPGWDEQFFGPGTRLTVL.

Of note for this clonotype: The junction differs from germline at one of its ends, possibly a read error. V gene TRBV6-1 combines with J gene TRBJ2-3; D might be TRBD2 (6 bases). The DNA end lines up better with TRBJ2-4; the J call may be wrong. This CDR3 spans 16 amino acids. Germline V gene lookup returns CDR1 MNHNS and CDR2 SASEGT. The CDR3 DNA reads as TGTGCCAGCAGTGAAGCGGGGACGGGGGTTAAAAACACTCAGTACTTC. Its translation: CASSEAGTGVKNTQYF.

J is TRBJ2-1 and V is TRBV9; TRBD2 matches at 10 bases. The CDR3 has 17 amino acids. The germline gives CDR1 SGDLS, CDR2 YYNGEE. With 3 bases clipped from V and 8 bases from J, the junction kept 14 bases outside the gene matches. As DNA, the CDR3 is TGTGCCAGCAGCGGAGGGAGTAGCGGGAGGATCAGGGATGAGCAGTTCTTC. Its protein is CASSGGSSGRIRDEQFF.

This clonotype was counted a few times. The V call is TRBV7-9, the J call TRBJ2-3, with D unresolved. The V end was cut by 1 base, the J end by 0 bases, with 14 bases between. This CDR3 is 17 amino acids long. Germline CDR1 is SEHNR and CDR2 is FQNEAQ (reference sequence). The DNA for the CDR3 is TGTGCCAGCAGCTTAGGCCTCGGACGGGTGAGCACAGATACGCAGTATTTT. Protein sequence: CASSLGLGRVSTDTQYF.

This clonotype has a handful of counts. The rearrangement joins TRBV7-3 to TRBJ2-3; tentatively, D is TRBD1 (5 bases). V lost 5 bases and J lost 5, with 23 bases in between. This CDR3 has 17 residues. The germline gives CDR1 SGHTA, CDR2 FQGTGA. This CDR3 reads CASSPSLSKGRQDTQYF. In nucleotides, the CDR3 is TGTGCCAGCAGCCCCTCCCTTTCTAAGGGGCGCCAAGATACGCAGTATTTT.

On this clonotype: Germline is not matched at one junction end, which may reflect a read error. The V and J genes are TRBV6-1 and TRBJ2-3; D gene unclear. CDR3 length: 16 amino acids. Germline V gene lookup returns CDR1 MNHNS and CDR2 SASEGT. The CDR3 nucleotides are TGTCCCTGCAGCGTCTCGGCGGTGCGAGCACCAGACACGCAGTATTTT. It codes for CPCSVSAVRAPDTQYF.

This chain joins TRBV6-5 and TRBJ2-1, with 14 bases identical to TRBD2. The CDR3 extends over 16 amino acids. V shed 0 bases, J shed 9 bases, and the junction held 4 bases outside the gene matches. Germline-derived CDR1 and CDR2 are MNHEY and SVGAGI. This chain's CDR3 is CASSYSGLAGEFEQFF. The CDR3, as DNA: TGTGCCAGCAGTTACTCGGGACTAGCGGGAGAGTTTGAGCAGTTCTTC.

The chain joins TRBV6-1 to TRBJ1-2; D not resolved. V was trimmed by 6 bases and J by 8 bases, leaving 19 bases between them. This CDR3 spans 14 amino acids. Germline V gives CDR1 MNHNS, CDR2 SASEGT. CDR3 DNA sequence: TGTGCCAGCAGCCCCTCGGGCGTGGTGTGGGGCTACACCTTC. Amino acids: CASSPSGVVWGYTF.

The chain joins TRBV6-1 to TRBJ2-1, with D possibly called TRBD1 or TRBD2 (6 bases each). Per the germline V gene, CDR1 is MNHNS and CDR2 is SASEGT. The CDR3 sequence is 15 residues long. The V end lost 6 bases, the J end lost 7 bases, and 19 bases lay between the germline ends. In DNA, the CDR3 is TGTGCCAGCAGCGCCAGGGGCGGGGCCTGGAATGAGCAGTTCTTC. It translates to CASSARGGAWNEQFF.